These 5 T cell receptor beta chains were sequenced from one sample in a study of T-cell reconstitution after alpha-beta-depleted transplantation in children. Library preparation (for TCRbeta) was performed with unique molecular identifiers. TCRdb used MiXCR to reprocess the PCR reads, holding one entry per CDR3 protein. Of around 440,000 distinct CDR3 sequences listed, around 15% are singletons. Material: PBMCs, mostly from graft donor cells, obtained 360 days after TCRalphabeta/CD19-depleted stem cell transplant. The receptors come from a boy younger than two who had a stem cell transplant for Wiskott-Aldrich syndrome, so the T cells may come from the graft donor.

V is TRBV13 and J is TRBJ2-7; D may be TRBD1 or TRBD2 (5 bases each). Deletions cut 3 bases from V and 1 base from J, with 16 bases between. From germline, CDR1 is PRHDT and CDR2 FYEKMQ (reference sequence). CDR3 size: 16 residues. DNA of the CDR3: TGTGCCAGCAGCTTGTGGGATCCGGGACCGTCCTACGAGCAGTACTTC. The encoded protein is CASSLWDPGPSYEQYF.

The chain links TRBV13 to TRBJ2-5; D is perhaps TRBD2 (6 bases). The CDR3 sequence is 15 residues long. From germline, CDR1 is PRHDT and CDR2 FYEKMQ (reference sequence). V was shortened by 4 bases and J by 2 bases, with 14 bases between the two germline ends. The CDR3, as DNA: TGTGCCAGCAGCTCGTTCGGTGCGGGACAAGAGACCCAGTACTTC. Encoded protein: CASSSFGAGQETQYF. Full variable domain (missing parts from reference TRBV13 and TRBJ2-5): AAGVIQSPRHLIKEKRETATLKCYPIPRHDTVYWYQQGPGQDPQFLISFYEKMQSDKGSIPDRFSAQQFSDYHSELNMSSLELGDSALYFCASSSFGAGQETQYFGPGTRLLVL.

The chain employs TRBV29-1 and TRBJ2-3, with 9 positions matching TRBD2. This CDR3 is 16 amino acids long. Germline-derived CDR1 and CDR2 are SQVTM and ANQGSEA. Unmatched junction bases numbered 11, after V lost 7 bases and J lost 0 bases. Written as DNA, the CDR3 is TGCAGCGGGCTAGCGGGGAGATCCTCTAGCACAGATACGCAGTATTTT. Translation: CSGLAGRSSSTDTQYF.

This clonotype was found a few times. This CDR3 reads CASSLGRMKNIQYF. As DNA, the CDR3 is TGTGCCAGCAGCTTAGGACGGATGAAAAACATTCAGTACTTC. The chain recombines TRBV11-2 with TRBJ2-4; no clear D. CDR1 and CDR2 (germline): SGHAT, FQNNGV. Trimming shortened V by 1 base and J by 4 bases, and 8 bases separated the two germline ends. There are 14 residues in the CDR3.

The CDR3 protein is CASFEDYAYEQYF. Written as DNA, the CDR3 is TGTGCCAGCTTCGAGGACTACGCCTACGAGCAGTACTTC. The chain employs TRBV6-6 and TRBJ2-7, with a tentative D call TRBD2 (6 bases). Trimming cost V 8 bases and J 2 bases, with 13 bases left between them. Germline CDR1 and CDR2: MNHNY and SVGAGI (reference sequence). There are 13 residues in the CDR3.